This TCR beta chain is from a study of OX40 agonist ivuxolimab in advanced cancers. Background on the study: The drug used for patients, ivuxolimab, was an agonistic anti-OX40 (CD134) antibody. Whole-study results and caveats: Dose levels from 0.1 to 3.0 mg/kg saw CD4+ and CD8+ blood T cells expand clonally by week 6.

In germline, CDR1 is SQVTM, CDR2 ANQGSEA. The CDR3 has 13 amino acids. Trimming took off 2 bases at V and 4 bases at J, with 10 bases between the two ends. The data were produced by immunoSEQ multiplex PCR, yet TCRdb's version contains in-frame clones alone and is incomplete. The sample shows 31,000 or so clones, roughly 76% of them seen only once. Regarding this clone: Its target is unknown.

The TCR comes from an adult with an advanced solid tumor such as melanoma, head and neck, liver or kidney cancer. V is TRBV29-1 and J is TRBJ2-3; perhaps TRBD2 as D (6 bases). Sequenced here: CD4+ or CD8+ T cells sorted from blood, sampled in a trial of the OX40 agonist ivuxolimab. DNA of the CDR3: TGCAGCGTTGAACCCACGGGGGCAGATACGCAGTATTTT. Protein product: CSVEPTGADTQYF.